The source of this TCR beta chain is a study of response to subunit inactivated influenza vaccine. The CDR3 has 11 amino acids. Trimming took 11 bases from V and 3 from J, leaving 10 bases between them. Germline V gene sequence: CDR1 MDHEN, CDR2 SYDVKM. This clonotype appeared a few times. Its specificity is unknown. The study, taken as a whole, reports: New T cells are recruited in small numbers by each seasonal influenza vaccination, according to the authors' suggestion.

MiXCR was run by TCRdb on the RT-PCR reads, yielding one entry per CDR3 protein. The sample gives 600,000 to 700,000 distinct CDR3 sequences, 12% to 15% of which show up once; less than 9% is in the top ten. The clonotype originates from a man between 50 and 59 years old who received an inactivated influenza vaccine. V gene TRBV28 combines with J gene TRBJ1-2; D ambiguous. Material: PBMCs from blood, obtained about 14 days before vaccination. CDR3 coding DNA: TGTGCCTGCGCGGAGTACTATGGCTACACCTTC. Encoded protein: CACAEYYGYTF.